The TCR beta chain under discussion was sequenced for a study of cytomegalovirus exposure and HLA in healthy donors. Germline CDR1 and CDR2: LNHDA and SQIVND (reference sequence). The germline V and J ends were trimmed by 3 bases and 11 bases, with 16 bases remaining between them. CDR3 size: 13 residues. PCR primers comprised 60 Vbeta and 13 Jbeta primers. TCRdb's table, derived via immunoSEQ multiplex PCR, lists solely in-frame clones and lacks some. This table has 110,000 to 150,000 clones, more than 9.5% appearing once. Sequenced sample: PBMCs. The sequence was collected from a man aged 50-59 years in good health and CMV-seronegative. The rearrangement joins TRBV19 to TRBJ2-5, with D tentatively TRBD2 (5 bases). The CDR3 is CASSIGLLREQYF. The CDR3 DNA follows: TGTGCCAGTAGTATCGGACTCTTGCGTGAGCAGTACTTC. Supplemented by reference TRBV19 and TRBJ2-5, the full variable domain reads DGGITQSPKYLFRKEGQNVTLSCEQNLNHDAMYWYRQDPGQGLRLIYYSQIVNDFQKGDIAEGYSVSREKKESFPLTVTSAQKNPTAFYLCASSIGLLREQYFGPGTRLLVL.